This T cell receptor (beta chain) appears in the sequencing data of a study of blood T cell repertoires in COVID-19. TCRdb keeps only in-frame clones here, not all; method: immunoSEQ multiplex PCR. The sample has 50,000 to 65,000 clones; roughly 79% are singletons. In its sample, this clone was seen a few times. The CDR3 is 15 amino acids. Germline V lookup: CDR1 MNHEY, CDR2 SVGAGI. V was pared by 6 bases and J by 5 bases, with 3 bases of the junction left unmatched. The sample taken for sequencing was peripheral blood. The receptor was derived from a woman aged 55 to 70 with acute or convalescent COVID-19. The chain links TRBV6-5 to TRBJ2-1; 14 bases agree with TRBD2. CDR3 DNA sequence: TGTGCCAGCAGATGGACTAGCGGGGGGAACAATGAGCAGTTCTTC. Its protein product is CASRWTSGGNNEQFF.